This T cell receptor (beta chain) was obtained from a study of graft-versus-host responses after intestinal transplantation. The V gene lost 1 base and the J gene lost 7 bases, with 13 bases spanning the gap. The CDR3 length is 15 residues. Germline V CDR1 and CDR2: MGHDK, SYGVNS. This clone was seen once. The target antigen is unknown. This table comes from immunoSEQ multiplex PCR, and its TCRdb copy is limited to in-frame clones, with some not included. The table includes 84,000 or so clones, roughly four fifths detected once. The origin of this receptor is a human donor who received an intestinal transplant. The material was unstimulated CD4+ T cells sorted from spleen or lymph node cells, obtained before intestinal transplant. The chain links TRBV25-1 to TRBJ1-4; unclear D gene. The CDR3 region has the DNA TGTGCCAGCAGTGAATTGGAAAGGGAGAGTGAAAAACTGTTTTTT. Its protein product is CASSELERESEKLFF.